The clone carrying this TCR beta chain has just a few counts. This CDR3 is built from 14 residues. Trimming left V 6 bases short and J 5 bases short, with 17 bases between. The germline V gene encodes CDR1 MNHEY and CDR2 SVGEGT. A sample-barcoded 5' primer and a J-beta primer mix were used in a second PCR of about 6 to 12 cycles. Unique molecular identifiers of 12 random nucleotides labeled each cDNA. TCRdb reprocessed the 5' RACE reads with MiXCR, giving one entry per CDR3 protein. The sample records 800,000 to 950,000 distinct CDR3 sequences, around 34% being singletons. They isolated at least 6.5 million PBMCs from each sample. With each sample, at least 5 micrograms of total RNA were extracted. This entry belongs to a study of blood T cells in healthy people across ages.

This sequence joins TRBV6-2 or TRBV6-3 and TRBJ2-7; tentatively, D is TRBD2 (5 bases). This receptor was identified in a man in his late teens or twenties in good health. Source material: blood. CDR3 residues: CASSSLRAFDEQYF. CDR3 nucleotide sequence: TGTGCCAGCAGCTCCCTGCGGGCTTTTGACGAGCAGTACTTC.